Reported below is one T cell receptor (beta chain). No antigen is known for it. The germline V gene encodes CDR1 SNHLY and CDR2 FYNNEI. The V segment lost 5 bases and the J segment 5 bases; nucleotides outside the gene matches: 8. The CDR3 contains 14 residues. From the RT-PCR reads, TCRdb called clonotypes with MiXCR, one entry per CDR3 protein. The sample lists 450,000 to 600,000 distinct CDR3 sequences; 6.5% to 8% were seen once. The sample is drawn from a study of response to subunit inactivated influenza vaccine. General study results and limits: That few new T cells are recruited by each seasonal influenza vaccination was the authors' suggestion.

Source: PBMCs from blood, taken around 2 years after vaccination. The origin of this receptor is a man aged 50 to 69 who received an inactivated influenza vaccine. This chain links TRBV2 with TRBJ2-5; 7 nucleotides align to TRBD1. The CDR3 nucleotides are TGTGCCAGCAGTACGGGACAGTCCCGGGAGACCCAGTACTTC. It specifies CASSTGQSRETQYF.